These 29 T cell receptor beta chains were all obtained from the same sample, sequenced in a study of T cells after somatic rescue of genetic block. Measured with immunoSEQ multiplex PCR; TCRdb has only the in-frame clones, and not every one. This sample has 85,000 to 100,000 clones, with over 80% found just once. Input material: peripheral blood mononuclear cells (PBMCs). These TCRs come from a woman between 18 and 29 years old.

The chain carries TRBV28 and TRBJ2-3; D gene unclear. The CDR3 is 12 amino acids. CDR1 is MDHEN and CDR2 is SYDVKM in the germline V gene. Trimming cost V 3 bases and J 0 bases, with 1 base left between them. CDR3 sequence reads: CASSFSTDTQYF. CDR3 sequence (DNA): TGTGCCAGCAGTTTCAGCACAGATACGCAGTATTTT.

The chain links TRBV28 to TRBJ1-3, with no clear D. The V end was cut by 3 bases, the J end by 1 base, with 10 bases between. The CDR3 has 15 residues. In germline, CDR1 is MDHEN, CDR2 SYDVKM. In nucleotides, the CDR3 is TGTGCCAGCAGTTTTCGTTCCGGTTCTGGAAACACCATATATTTT. This gives the protein CASSFRSGSGNTIYF.

The V call is TRBV5-1, the J call TRBJ2-7, with D hard to call. The CDR3 contains 14 residues. With 1 base removed from V and 2 bases from J, the gap between germline ends came to 10 bases. CDR1 and CDR2 (germline): SGHRS, YFSETQ. CDR3 in amino acids: CASSLMPETYEQYF. CDR3 bases: TGCGCCAGCAGCTTGATGCCGGAGACCTACGAGCAGTACTTC.

The V call is TRBV25-1, the J call TRBJ2-5; D possibly corresponds to TRBD2 (6 bases). The V gene's germline CDR1 is MGHDK and CDR2 SYGVNS. The germline V and J ends were trimmed by 2 bases and 1 base, with 14 bases remaining between them. The CDR3 sequence is 16 residues long. CDR3: CASSEGGGGVQETQYF. DNA of the CDR3: TGTGCCAGCAGTGAAGGAGGCGGAGGGGTCCAAGAGACCCAGTACTTC.

V gene TRBV6-1 combines with J gene TRBJ1-5; D might be TRBD1 (5 bases). The V end was cut by 7 bases, the J end by 5 bases, with 15 bases between. In germline, CDR1 is MNHNS, CDR2 SASEGT. The CDR3 sequence is 14 residues long. CDR3 nucleotide sequence: TGTGCCAGCATTACCCGGCAGGGCTATCAGCCCCAGCATTTT. It encodes CASITRQGYQPQHF.

The chain is built from TRBV15 and TRBJ1-5; D unclear. V lost 5 bases to trimming and J lost 6 bases, with 8 bases between them. Germline loops: CDR1 LNHNV, CDR2 YYDKDF (reference sequence). The CDR3 has 12 residues. CDR3: CATSPAGQPQHF. In DNA form, the CDR3 reads TGTGCCACCAGCCCGGCAGGTCAGCCCCAGCATTTT.

The chain's CDR3 is CASSPDGGNSEAFF. DNA of the CDR3: TGTGCCAGCAGCCCTGACGGGGGAAACTCTGAAGCTTTCTTT. The chain employs TRBV7-2 and TRBJ1-1; D possibly corresponds to TRBD1 (5 bases). CDR3 size: 14 residues. The germline V gene encodes CDR1 SGHTA and CDR2 FQGNSA. Trimming removed 5 bases from V and 6 bases from J, with 16 bases in between.

The V call is TRBV7-9, the J call TRBJ1-1, with 7 bases that match TRBD1. CDR1 and CDR2 (germline): SEHNR, FQNEAQ (reference sequence). Trimming at V came to 4 bases and at J to 7 bases, leaving 3 bases not matched to a gene. The CDR3 is 12 residues long. The CDR3 sequence is CASSWTGYEAFF. The CDR3 DNA sequence: TGTGCCAGCAGCTGGACAGGTTATGAAGCTTTCTTT.

V gene TRBV19 combines with J gene TRBJ2-7; D assignment may be TRBD1 or TRBD2 (5 bases each). Trimming removed 5 bases at V and 3 bases at J, with 17 bases between. CDR1 is LNHDA, CDR2 SQIVND, per germline (reference sequence). The CDR3 length is 15 residues. The CDR3 nucleotides are TGTGCCAGTAGTGGGGCTTGGGGACCGGTCTACGAGCAGTACTTC. Its protein product is CASSGAWGPVYEQYF.

V is TRBV19 and J is TRBJ2-5; 9 nucleotides line up with TRBD2. Germline CDR1 and CDR2: LNHDA and SQIVND (reference sequence). The length of the CDR3 is 13 residues. The V and J ends lost 7 bases and 7 bases, in that order; junction bases with no gene match: 7. The CDR3 DNA follows: TGTGCCAGTAACCGGGGGCGGGAGGGGACCCAGTACTTC. Protein product: CASNRGREGTQYF.

The chain couples TRBV28 to TRBJ1-1; D is uncertain. The V gene lost 7 bases and the J gene lost 9 bases, with 18 bases spanning the gap. Germline V gene data show CDR1 as MDHEN and CDR2 as SYDVKM. The CDR3 has 13 residues. CDR3 protein: CASTAVAPPQAFF. In nucleotides, the CDR3 is TGTGCCAGCACCGCCGTCGCCCCTCCCCAAGCTTTCTTT. Complete variable domain (other parts from reference TRBV28 and TRBJ1-1): DVKVTQSSRYLVKRTGEKVFLECVQDMDHENMFWYRQDPGLGLRLIYFSYDVKMKEKGDIPEGYSVSREKKERFSLILESASTNQTSMYLCASTAVAPPQAFFGQGTRLTVV.

The rearrangement joins TRBV27 to TRBJ2-3; TRBD1 aligns across 10 bases. The V segment lost 8 bases and the J segment 1 base; nucleotides outside the gene matches: 0. The CDR3 runs 13 residues. In germline, CDR1 is MNHEY, CDR2 SMNVEV (reference sequence). This CDR3 is CASGQGGTDTQYF. The CDR3 DNA reads TGTGCCAGCGGACAGGGGGGCACAGATACGCAGTATTTT.

The J gene is TRBJ2-1, the V gene TRBV27, with 8 positions matching TRBD1. The V gene end was trimmed by 5 bases and the J gene end by 12 bases; junction bases not matched to a gene: 6. This CDR3 region has 12 residues. Germline V lookup: CDR1 MNHEY, CDR2 SMNVEV (reference sequence). This CDR3 is CASSPTGGPQFF. DNA of the CDR3: TGTGCCAGCAGTCCAACAGGGGGACCGCAGTTCTTC.

The chain is built from TRBV2 and TRBJ1-5, with D perhaps TRBD1 (6 bases). Trimming removed 10 bases at V and 2 bases at J, with 12 bases between. From germline, CDR1 is SNHLY and CDR2 FYNNEI. The CDR3 covers 13 residues. CDR3 loop: CAKGPGGNQPQHF. CDR3 in DNA: TGTGCCAAGGGACCAGGGGGCAATCAGCCCCAGCATTTT.

The chain recombines TRBV25-1 with TRBJ2-1, with D unclear. The germline V gene has CDR1 MGHDK and CDR2 SYGVNS. Trimming pared 7 bases from V and 2 bases from J, leaving 18 bases between. The CDR3 runs to 16 residues. CDR3 in DNA: TGTGCCAGCAATTATTCACCCTCCATTCCCTACAATGAGCAGTTCTTC. It yields the protein CASNYSPSIPYNEQFF. Full variable domain (remainder filled in from reference TRBV25-1 and TRBJ2-1): EADIYQTPRYLVIGTGKKITLECSQTMGHDKMYWYQQDPGMELHLIHYSYGVNSTEKGDLSSESTVSRIRTEHFPLTLESARPSHTSQYLCASNYSPSIPYNEQFFGPGTRLTVL.

The rearrangement links TRBV27 to TRBJ2-3, with 8 bases identical to TRBD2. The CDR3 consists of 15 residues. V shed 4 bases, J shed 5 bases, and the junction held 8 bases outside the gene matches. Germline CDR1 reads MNHEY; CDR2 reads SMNVEV (reference sequence). The CDR3 loop is CASSSTSALVDTQYF. DNA of the CDR3: TGTGCCAGCAGTTCGACTAGCGCCCTCGTAGATACGCAGTATTTT.

The chain uses TRBV4-3 and TRBJ2-3; the D is unclear. The CDR3 is made up of 15 amino acids. The V end was cut by 0 bases, the J end by 0 bases, with 7 bases between. The germline CDR1 and CDR2 sequences are LGHNA and YSLEER. The chain's CDR3 is CASSQDPVSTDTQYF. The CDR3 DNA is TGCGCCAGCAGCCAAGATCCAGTAAGCACAGATACGCAGTATTTT.

In its sample, this clone was seen a few times. This chain joins TRBV7-9 and TRBJ1-1; possible D gene TRBD1, 5 bases. This CDR3 is built from 14 residues. Deletions cut 5 bases from V and 1 base from J, with 11 bases between. Germline assignment: CDR1 SEHNR and CDR2 FQNEAQ (reference sequence). The CDR3 nucleotides are TGTGCCAGCAGCGGCGCGGGGCCGAACACTGAAGCTTTCTTT. As protein: CASSGAGPNTEAFF.

The CDR3 DNA follows: TGTGCCAGCAGCTCCCCAAGCGGGAACCGCGAGCAGTACTTC. It codes for CASSSPSGNREQYF. The rearrangement links TRBV5-4 to TRBJ2-7, with 7 bases that match TRBD2. The CDR3 length is 14 residues. Germline V lookup: CDR1 SGHNT, CDR2 YYREEE (reference sequence). V lost 3 bases to trimming and J lost 6 bases; unmatched junction nucleotides: 9.

This clone occurred once. CDR3 nucleotide sequence: TGCGCCAGCAGCCAAGATTACAGGGGCCCCCAGGAGGATGGCTACACCTTC. Residues: CASSQDYRGPQEDGYTF. This chain uses TRBV4-3 with TRBJ1-2, with 7 bases fitting TRBD1. This CDR3 contains 17 residues. V shed 0 bases, J shed 6 bases, and the junction held 13 bases outside the gene matches. Per germline, CDR1 LGHNA and CDR2 YSLEER.

This clone is a singleton in its sample. V and J are TRBV7-9 and TRBJ1-5; TRBD1 might be the D (6 bases). Trimming pared 3 bases from V and 2 bases from J, leaving 14 bases between. The CDR3 runs 16 residues. CDR1 is SEHNR, CDR2 FQNEAQ, per germline (reference sequence). The CDR3 loop is CASSLGEGVGNQPQHF. CDR3 nucleotide sequence: TGTGCCAGCAGCTTGGGGGAGGGGGTTGGCAATCAGCCCCAGCATTTT.

This sequence joins TRBV11-2 and TRBJ1-4; D is ambiguous. The germline CDR1 and CDR2 sequences are SGHAT and FQNNGV. This CDR3 is built from 14 residues. Trimming shortened V by 1 base and J by 3 bases, and 6 bases separated the two germline ends. CDR3 bases: TGTGCCAGCAGCTTAGGCTTCGCTAATGAAAAACTGTTTTTT. Protein sequence: CASSLGFANEKLFF.

V is TRBV5-6 and J is TRBJ1-2, with D uncertain. CDR3 length equals 12 residues. Germline CDR1 and CDR2: SGHDT and YYEEEE. V lost 2 bases and J lost 7, with 9 bases in between. DNA of the CDR3: TGTGCCAGCAGCTTCTGGGAGGGTGGCTACACCTTC. Protein sequence: CASSFWEGGYTF. Full variable domain (remainder filled in from reference TRBV5-6 and TRBJ1-2): DAGVTQSPTHLIKTRGQQVTLRCSPKSGHDTVSWYQQALGQGPQFIFQYYEEEERQRGNFPDRFSGHQFPNYSSELNVNALLLGDSALYLCASSFWEGGYTFGSGTRLTVV.

The J gene is TRBJ2-7, the V gene TRBV7-9; D tentatively reads TRBD1 or TRBD2 (6 bases each). V lost 0 bases to trimming and J lost 4 bases, with 10 bases between them. The CDR3 has 14 amino acids. Germline V lookup: CDR1 SEHNR, CDR2 FQNEAQ (reference sequence). The CDR3 is CASSLASGAYEQYF. DNA for the CDR3: TGTGCCAGCAGCTTAGCATCGGGGGCGTACGAGCAGTACTTC.

The chain combines TRBV6-4 with TRBJ2-2, with D unresolved. This CDR3 has 13 residues. Trimming stripped 5 bases from V and 2 bases from J, with 6 bases between. Germline V lookup: CDR1 MRHNA, CDR2 SNTAGT. The CDR3 DNA is TGTGCCAGCAGTCCATCTAACACCGGGGAGCTGTTTTTT. This codes for CASSPSNTGELFF.

The rearrangement links TRBV6-5 to TRBJ2-7; 9 bases fit TRBD1. The length of the CDR3 is 15 residues. CDR1 is MNHEY and CDR2 is SVGAGI in the germline V gene. V shed 5 bases, J shed 0 bases, and the junction held 5 bases outside the gene matches. The CDR3: CASSGRDRVSYEQYF. The CDR3 nucleotides read TGTGCCAGCAGTGGACGGGACAGGGTCTCCTACGAGCAGTACTTC.

The chain links TRBV19 to TRBJ1-4; 8 bases line up with TRBD1. CDR3 length: 14 residues. The V and J ends lost 6 bases and 6 bases, in that order; junction bases with no gene match: 6. Germline V gene lookup returns CDR1 LNHDA and CDR2 SQIVND (reference sequence). CDR3 sequence reads: CASRMDRADEKLFF. The CDR3 DNA reads TGTGCCAGTAGGATGGACAGGGCCGATGAAAAACTGTTTTTT.

The CDR3 DNA reads TGCGCCAGCAGCGTGTTGGGGGGATTGCAAGAGACCCAGTACTTC. This translates into CASSVLGGLQETQYF. The chain employs TRBV5-1 and TRBJ2-5, with D maybe TRBD2 (6 bases). V was shortened by 4 bases and J by 2 bases, with 15 bases between the two germline ends. The CDR3 is 15 amino acids. Germline V CDR1 and CDR2: SGHRS, YFSETQ.

In its sample, this clone was seen a few times. The gene calls are TRBV30 and TRBJ1-1; D gene unclear. V dropped 0 bases and J dropped 11 bases, with 13 bases sitting between them. The CDR3 totals 12 residues. Germline V gene lookup returns CDR1 GTSNPN and CDR2 SVGIG (reference sequence). CDR3: CAWSVVTVAAFF. CDR3 in DNA: TGTGCCTGGAGTGTTGTGACGGTGGCCGCTTTCTTT.